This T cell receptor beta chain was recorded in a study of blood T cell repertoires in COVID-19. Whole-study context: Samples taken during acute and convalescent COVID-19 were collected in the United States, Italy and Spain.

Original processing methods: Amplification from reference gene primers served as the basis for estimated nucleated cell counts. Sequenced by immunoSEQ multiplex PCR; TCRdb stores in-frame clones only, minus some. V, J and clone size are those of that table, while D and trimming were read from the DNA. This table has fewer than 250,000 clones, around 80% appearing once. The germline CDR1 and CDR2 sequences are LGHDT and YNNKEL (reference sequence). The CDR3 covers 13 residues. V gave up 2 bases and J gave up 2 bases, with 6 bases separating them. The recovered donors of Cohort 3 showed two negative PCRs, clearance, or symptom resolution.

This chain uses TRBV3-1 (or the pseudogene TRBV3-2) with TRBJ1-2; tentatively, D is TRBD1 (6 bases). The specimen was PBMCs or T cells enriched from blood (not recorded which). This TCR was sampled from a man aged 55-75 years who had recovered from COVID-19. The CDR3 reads CASSQTGNYGYTF. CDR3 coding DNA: TGTGCCAGCAGCCAAACAGGGAACTATGGCTACACCTTC.